This is a list of T cell receptor beta chains from one sample in a study of shared clonotypes between healthy human individuals. The data were produced by immunoSEQ multiplex PCR, yet TCRdb's version contains in-frame clones alone and is incomplete. The sample has some 2,000,000 clones, 85% to 95% seen once; the top ten hold about 0.13%. Material: naive CD4+ T cells sorted from blood. The receptors originated from a man between 18 and 35 years old in good health. CDR3s include the opening cysteine and the closing phenylalanine or tryptophan. The D gene is left open where the match is weak. Clone size appears in some rows only: once, few, many, or a class for an expanded clone.

j_call | clone_size | v_call | d_call | cdr3_nt | cdr3_aa
TRBJ2-1 | . | TRBV6-6 | TRBD2 | TGTGCCAGCAGCATAGCGGGATCCTTCTACAATGAGCAGTTCTTC | CASSIAGSFYNEQFF
TRBJ2-2 | . | TRBV19 | . | TGTGCCAGTAGTACCCAGGCCAGGGCGGGCACCGGGGAGCTGTTTTTT | CASSTQARAGTGELFF
TRBJ1-1 | . | TRBV4-1 | TRBD1 | TGCGCCAGCAGCGCCCGGGACAGGATGAACACTGAAGCTTTCTTT | CASSARDRMNTEAFF
TRBJ1-2 | . | TRBV29-1 | . | TGCAGCGTTGAGAGACTGTTCTATGGCTACACCTTC | CSVERLFYGYTF
TRBJ1-1 | . | TRBV11-2 | TRBD1 | TGTGCCAGCAGCTTAATGGCAGGGGGCCTAGGTTTAAGGGGCACTGAAGCTTTCTTT | CASSLMAGGLGLRGTEAFF
TRBJ1-5 | . | TRBV7-8 | . | TGTGCCAGCAGTTCTCGTTGGGGCAATCAGCCCCAGCATTTT | CASSSRWGNQPQHF
TRBJ2-5 | . | TRBV18 | TRBD1 | TGTGCCAGCTCATCTGGACAGGTAGAGACCCAGTACTTC | CASSSGQVETQYF
TRBJ2-7 | . | TRBV6-5 | . | TGTGCCAGCAGCCGCGGTGCCCCCTACGAGCAGTACTTC | CASSRGAPYEQYF
TRBJ2-3 | . | TRBV30 | . | TGTGCCTGGATCCTCCACACAGATACGCAGTATTTT | CAWILHTDTQYF
TRBJ2-3 | . | TRBV27 | . | TGTGCCAGCAGTTCCACGCTAGGGGGGACAGATACGCAGTATTTT | CASSSTLGGTDTQYF
TRBJ1-3 | . | TRBV6-5 | . | TGTGCCAGCAGTTACGGGGCCTCCTCTGGAAACACCATATATTTT | CASSYGASSGNTIYF
TRBJ1-6 | . | TRBV18 | TRBD1 | TGTGCCAGCTCAGCGGGACAGGGGAATCCACCCCTCCACTTT | CASSAGQGNPPLHF
TRBJ2-7 | . | TRBV7-9 | TRBD2 | TGTGCCAGCAGCTCGACTAGCGGCTACGAGCAGTACTTC | CASSSTSGYEQYF
TRBJ2-7 | . | TRBV5-1 | TRBD2 | TGCGCCAGCAGCCGGGGACTAAAATACGAGCAGTACTTC | CASSRGLKYEQYF
TRBJ2-1 | . | TRBV9 | TRBD1 | TGTGCCAGCAGCGTAGGTGGGACAGGGGTTCGAGACTATGAGCAGTTCTTC | CASSVGGTGVRDYEQFF
TRBJ2-3 | . | TRBV7-2 | . | TGTGCCAGCAGCTTTACCGCGACAGATGATACGCAGTATTTT | CASSFTATDDTQYF
TRBJ2-1 | . | TRBV4-3 | TRBD2 | TGCGCCAGCAGCCAAGATCCCCCCTCTAGCGGGATTTACAATGAGCAGTTCTTC | CASSQDPPSSGIYNEQFF
TRBJ2-3 | . | TRBV9 | TRBD2 | TGTGCCAGTCTCTTCCTCAACTCTAGCGGGGGGCGGGCAGATACGCAGTATTTT | CASLFLNSSGGRADTQYF
TRBJ2-2 | . | TRBV25-1 | . | TGTGCCAGCTCTAAAACAGGGTCGAACACCGGGGAGCTGTTTTTT | CASSKTGSNTGELFF
TRBJ2-7 | . | TRBV5-1 | TRBD2 | TGCGCCAGCAGCAAAGATTCTAGCGGGGCCAACCCCGGGCAGTACTTC | CASSKDSSGANPGQYF
TRBJ2-5 | . | TRBV30 | TRBD1 | TGTGCCTGGAGAGCTTCCGGGACAGGGGAGGAGACCCAGTACTTC | CAWRASGTGEETQYF
TRBJ2-5 | . | TRBV9 | . | TGTGCCAGCAGCCCCCGAGGTCAAGAGACCCAGTACTTC | CASSPRGQETQYF
TRBJ1-6 | . | TRBV30 | TRBD1 | TGTGCCTGGAAGGGGGGACAGGGGACCTATAATTCACCCCTCCACTTT | CAWKGGQGTYNSPLHF
TRBJ2-3 | once | TRBV7-9 | TRBD2 | TGTGCCAGCAGCCCGGGACTAGCGGGGAAAACAGATACGCAGTATTTT | CASSPGLAGKTDTQYF
TRBJ1-4 | once | TRBV28 | TRBD1 | TGTGCCAGCGGGGACAGGGGCGAGGAAAAACTGTTTTTT | CASGDRGEEKLFF
TRBJ2-3 | . | TRBV5-1 | . | TGCGCCAGCAGCGTCACAGATACGCAGTATTTT | CASSVTDTQYF
TRBJ2-2 | . | TRBV6-5 | . | TGTGCCAGCAGTTACGCGAGTTCGAACACCGGGGAGCTGTTTTTT | CASSYASSNTGELFF
TRBJ2-5 | . | TRBV4-1 | TRBD2 | TGCGCCAGCAGCCAACTAGCGGGAGGGGAAGAGACCCAGTACTTC | CASSQLAGGEETQYF
TRBJ2-3 | once | TRBV4-1 | . | TGCGCCAGCAGTTCTCTAGGATGGGCTCGTGAGGCAGATACGCAGTATTTT | CASSSLGWAREADTQYF
TRBJ2-7 | . | TRBV30 | . | TGTGCCTGGAGTGTACTCTTACGCGAGCAGTACTTC | CAWSVLLREQYF
TRBJ1-2 | . | TRBV6-1 | TRBD1 | TGTGCCAGCAGCCCTCAGGGGGTCGTTGGCTACACCTTC | CASSPQGVVGYTF
TRBJ2-1 | . | TRBV12-2 | . | TGTGCAAGTCGCTTAGCGTCTGACCGAAGAAGGGGCAATGAGCAGTTCTTC | CASRLASDRRRGNEQFF
TRBJ2-7 | once | TRBV27 | . | TGTGCCAGCAGACCCGAGGACGGCTACGAGCAGTACTTC | CASRPEDGYEQYF
TRBJ2-2 | . | TRBV2 | . | TGTGCCAGCAGTGCGTGGACTTCGAACACCGGGGAGCTGTTTTTT | CASSAWTSNTGELFF
TRBJ2-7 | few | TRBV6-5 | TRBD1 | TGTGCCAGCTTCCCGGCAGGGGGTTCCTACGAGCAGTACTTC | CASFPAGGSYEQYF
TRBJ1-2 | . | TRBV6-6 | TRBD1 | TGTGCCAGCAGTTACCAGACAGGGGTAGTCTATGGCTACACCTTC | CASSYQTGVVYGYTF
TRBJ1-3 | . | TRBV7-9 | TRBD1 | TGTGCCAGCATCCCGACAGGGGCTGGAAACACCATATATTTT | CASIPTGAGNTIYF
TRBJ1-6 | . | TRBV19 | . | TGTGCCAGTAGTCTTCCCGGGACACCGAATTCACCCCTCCACTTT | CASSLPGTPNSPLHF
TRBJ1-5 | . | TRBV6-5 | . | TGTGCCAGCAACCCGACGCGGGGGGCATTTCAGCCCCAGCATTTT | CASNPTRGAFQPQHF